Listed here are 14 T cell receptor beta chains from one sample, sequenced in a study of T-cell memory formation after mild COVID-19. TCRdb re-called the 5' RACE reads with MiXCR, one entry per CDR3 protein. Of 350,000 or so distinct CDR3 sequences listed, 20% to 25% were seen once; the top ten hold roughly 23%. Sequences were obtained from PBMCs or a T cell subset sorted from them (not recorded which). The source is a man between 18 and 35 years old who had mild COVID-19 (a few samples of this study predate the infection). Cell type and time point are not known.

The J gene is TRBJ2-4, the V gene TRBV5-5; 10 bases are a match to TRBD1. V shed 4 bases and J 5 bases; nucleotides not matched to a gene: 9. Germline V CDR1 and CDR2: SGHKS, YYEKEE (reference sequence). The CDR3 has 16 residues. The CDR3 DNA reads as TGTGCCAGCAGCCCGGGACCAGGACAGGGGGAAAACATTCAGTACTTC. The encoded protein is CASSPGPGQGENIQYF.

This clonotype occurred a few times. CDR3 nucleotides: TGTGCCAGCAGTTTATATCTCGGAAACAATGAGCAGTTCTTC. This translates into CASSLYLGNNEQFF. The chain carries TRBV27 and TRBJ2-1; D remains unclear. Germline values: CDR1 MNHEY, CDR2 SMNVEV (reference sequence). The CDR3 is 14 amino acids. V shed 1 base and J shed 5 bases, with 9 bases lying between them.

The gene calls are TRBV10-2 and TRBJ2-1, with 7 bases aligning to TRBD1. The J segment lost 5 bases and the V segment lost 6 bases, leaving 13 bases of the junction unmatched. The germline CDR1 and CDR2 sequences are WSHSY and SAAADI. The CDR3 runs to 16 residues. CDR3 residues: CASRRGLFLSDNEQFF. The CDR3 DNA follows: TGCGCCAGCAGAAGGGGGCTATTTCTATCGGACAATGAGCAGTTCTTC.

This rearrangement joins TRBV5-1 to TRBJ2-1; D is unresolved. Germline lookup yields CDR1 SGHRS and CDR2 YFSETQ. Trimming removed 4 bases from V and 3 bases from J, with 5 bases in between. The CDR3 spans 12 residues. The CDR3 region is CASSIDYNEQFF. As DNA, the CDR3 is TGCGCCAGCAGCATAGACTACAATGAGCAGTTCTTC.

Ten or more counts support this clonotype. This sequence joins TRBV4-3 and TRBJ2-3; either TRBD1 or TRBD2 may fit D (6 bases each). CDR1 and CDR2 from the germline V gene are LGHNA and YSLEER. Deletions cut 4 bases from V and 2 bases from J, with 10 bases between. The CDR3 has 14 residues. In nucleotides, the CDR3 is TGCGCCAGCAGCCGGGGGGCCCTCACAGATACGCAGTATTTT. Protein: CASSRGALTDTQYF.

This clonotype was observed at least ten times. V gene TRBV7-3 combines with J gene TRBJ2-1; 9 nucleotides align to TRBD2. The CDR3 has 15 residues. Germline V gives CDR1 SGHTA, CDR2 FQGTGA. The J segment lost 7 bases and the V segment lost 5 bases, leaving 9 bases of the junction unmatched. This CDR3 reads CASSRGLAAGNEQFF. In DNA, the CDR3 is TGTGCCAGCAGCCGGGGACTAGCCGCGGGAAATGAGCAGTTCTTC.

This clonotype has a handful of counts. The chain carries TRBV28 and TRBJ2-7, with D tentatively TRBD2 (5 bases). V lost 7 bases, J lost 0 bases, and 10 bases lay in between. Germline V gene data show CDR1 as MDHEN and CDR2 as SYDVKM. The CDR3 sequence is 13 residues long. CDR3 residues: CASKPGISYEQYV. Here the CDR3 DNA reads TGTGCCAGCAAACCGGGGATCTCCTACGAGCAGTACGTC.

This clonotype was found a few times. This CDR3 is CASKRGASNYGYTF. CDR3 nucleotide sequence: TGTGCCAGCAAGCGAGGGGCGAGTAACTATGGCTACACCTTC. The chain employs TRBV6-5 and TRBJ1-2, with D possibly matching TRBD1 (5 bases). The CDR3 runs 14 residues. Trimming took 7 bases from V and 1 from J, leaving 13 bases between them. In germline, CDR1 is MNHEY, CDR2 SVGAGI.

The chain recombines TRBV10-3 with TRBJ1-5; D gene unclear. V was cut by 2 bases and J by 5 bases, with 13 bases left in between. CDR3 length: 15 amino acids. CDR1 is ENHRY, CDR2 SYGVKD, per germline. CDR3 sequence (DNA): TGTGCCATCAGTGAGATGGCCGAATATGATCAGCCCCAGCATTTT. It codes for CAISEMAEYDQPQHF.

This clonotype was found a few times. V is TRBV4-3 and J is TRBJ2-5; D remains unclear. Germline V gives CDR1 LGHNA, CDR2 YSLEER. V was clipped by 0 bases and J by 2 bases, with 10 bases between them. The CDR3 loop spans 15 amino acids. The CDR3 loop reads CASSQDRYGQETQYF. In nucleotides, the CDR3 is TGCGCCAGCAGCCAAGATCGGTACGGACAAGAGACCCAGTACTTC.

The CDR3 spells CASSPLKSSYNEQFF. The CDR3 DNA reads as TGTGCCAGCTCACCCTTGAAAAGCTCCTACAATGAGCAGTTCTTC. This chain joins TRBV18 and TRBJ2-1; D call uncertain. V gave up 3 bases and J gave up 0 bases, with 9 bases separating them. CDR3 length: 15 residues. The germline CDR1 and CDR2 sequences are KGHSH and LQKENI. The entire variable domain, with the rest obtained from reference TRBV18 and TRBJ2-1, is as follows: NAGVMQNPRHLVRRRGQEARLRCSPMKGHSHVYWYRQLPEEGLKFMVYLQKENIIDESGMPKERFSAEFPKEGPSILRIQQVVRGDSAAYFCASSPLKSSYNEQFFGPGTRLTVL.

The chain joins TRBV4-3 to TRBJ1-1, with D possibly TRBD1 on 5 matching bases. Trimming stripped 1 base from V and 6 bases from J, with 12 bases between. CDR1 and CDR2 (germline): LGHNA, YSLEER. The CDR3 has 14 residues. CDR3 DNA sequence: TGCGCCAGCAGCCAAGCTGGGGGGGGAGCTGAAGCTTTCTTT. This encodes CASSQAGGGAEAFF.

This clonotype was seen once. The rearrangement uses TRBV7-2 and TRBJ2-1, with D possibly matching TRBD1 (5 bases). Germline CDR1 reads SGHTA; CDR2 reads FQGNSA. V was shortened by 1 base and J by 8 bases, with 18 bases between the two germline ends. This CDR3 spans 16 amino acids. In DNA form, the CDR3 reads TGTGCCAGCAGCTTAGACGCAGGGATAATCCTGGATGAGCAGTTCTTC. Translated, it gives CASSLDAGIILDEQFF.

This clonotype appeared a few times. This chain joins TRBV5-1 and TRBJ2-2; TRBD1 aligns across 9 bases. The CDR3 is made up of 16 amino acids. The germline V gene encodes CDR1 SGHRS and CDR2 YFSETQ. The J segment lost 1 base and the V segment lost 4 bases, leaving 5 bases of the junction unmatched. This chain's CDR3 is CASSPGTGWNTGELFF. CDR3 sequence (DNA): TGCGCCAGCAGCCCGGGGACAGGGTGGAACACCGGGGAGCTGTTTTTT.